This TCR beta chain was identified during a study of cytomegalovirus exposure and HLA in healthy donors. Findings and caveats of the study: Per a later analysis, 15,000 to 20,000 TCR beta sequences showed association with HLA alleles at 0.05 false discovery rate. Most sequenced TCRs were rare (though some public TCRs occurred in many donors). Later on, an analysis found that several of the most significant clusters appeared to be linked to common viral pathogens, which included parvovirus B19. Three CMV-associated chains proved CMV antigen-specific in vitro.

This clone has just a few counts. Its antigen is still unknown. Use of 60 Vbeta and 13 Jbeta primers characterized the PCR. Assay: immunoSEQ multiplex PCR; the TCRdb copy retains only in-frame clones and omits some. Among about 120,000 clones listed, 60% to 85% were seen once. The TCR sequence derives from a woman aged 40 to 50 in good health and CMV-seropositive. Sequences were obtained from PBMCs.

The CDR3, as DNA: TGCAGCGTTGTCGGCTCCTACGAGCAGTACTTC. Protein sequence: CSVVGSYEQYF. This chain connects TRBV29-1 to TRBJ2-7; D is unclear. The V and J ends lost 4 bases and 0 bases respectively, with 4 bases between them. The CDR3 consists of 11 residues. Germline V gives CDR1 SQVTM, CDR2 ANQGSEA.